Many counts were recorded for the clone carrying this T cell receptor (beta chain). Amplification targeted TCR beta CDR3 regions from RNA transcripts. TCR CDR3 underwent first-round RT-PCR with the HTBI primer set. TCRdb reprocessed the multiplex PCR reads with MiXCR, giving one entry per CDR3 protein. The sample has 550,000 to 800,000 distinct CDR3 sequences; around 16% are singletons. This sample stems from a study of T cells in Graves' hyperthyroidism and ophthalmopathy. Graves' hyperthyroidism qualified as stable when ophthalmopathy did not progress within 18 months. Newly diagnosed hyperthyroidism patients aged 18 to 65 years had disease lasting under 2 months. This CDR3 contains 15 residues. V dropped 6 bases and J dropped 7 bases, with 21 bases sitting between them. The germline CDR1 and CDR2 sequences are KGHSH and LQKENI.

The chain uses TRBV18 and TRBJ1-2, with D tentatively TRBD1 (5 bases). The sample was blood. The clonotype comes from a man over 45 with Graves' hyperthyroidism. The DNA for the CDR3 is TGTGCCAGCTCCCTTCGCGAGAGACAGAGTGGTGGCTACACCTTC. Its protein is CASSLRERQSGGYTF.